This section outlines one TCR beta chain sequence together with its context. Its cognate antigen is unknown. This entry is derived from a study of OX40 agonist ivuxolimab in advanced cancers. Study background: Patients enrolled in dose escalation were diagnosed with hepatocellular carcinoma, melanoma, renal cell or head and neck cancer. Findings of the study overall: At doses 0.1 to 3.0 mg/kg, CD4+ and CD8+ clones expanded. Also showing low normalized T-cell clonal expansion were some of the nonresponders.

Repertoires were generated with immunoSEQ multiplex PCR, while TCRdb's copy carries only in-frame clones and drops some. The sample has tens of thousands of clones, around 84% seen once. The CDR3 loop spans 15 amino acids. Germline CDR1 MNHEY, CDR2 SMNVEV (reference sequence). Trimming cost V 4 bases and J 5 bases, with 17 bases left between them. Samples were taken at baseline and on day 1 of cycles 4 and 7. V is TRBV27 and J is TRBJ1-1, with D maybe TRBD1 (6 bases). The clonotype originates from an adult with an advanced solid tumor such as melanoma, head and neck, liver or kidney cancer. Sequences were derived from CD4+ or CD8+ T cells sorted from blood, sampled in a trial of the OX40 agonist ivuxolimab. Here the CDR3 DNA reads TGTGCCAGCAGTTCCGCGGGGGGGCAGGGAACTGAAGCTTTCTTT. This sequence encodes CASSSAGGQGTEAFF.